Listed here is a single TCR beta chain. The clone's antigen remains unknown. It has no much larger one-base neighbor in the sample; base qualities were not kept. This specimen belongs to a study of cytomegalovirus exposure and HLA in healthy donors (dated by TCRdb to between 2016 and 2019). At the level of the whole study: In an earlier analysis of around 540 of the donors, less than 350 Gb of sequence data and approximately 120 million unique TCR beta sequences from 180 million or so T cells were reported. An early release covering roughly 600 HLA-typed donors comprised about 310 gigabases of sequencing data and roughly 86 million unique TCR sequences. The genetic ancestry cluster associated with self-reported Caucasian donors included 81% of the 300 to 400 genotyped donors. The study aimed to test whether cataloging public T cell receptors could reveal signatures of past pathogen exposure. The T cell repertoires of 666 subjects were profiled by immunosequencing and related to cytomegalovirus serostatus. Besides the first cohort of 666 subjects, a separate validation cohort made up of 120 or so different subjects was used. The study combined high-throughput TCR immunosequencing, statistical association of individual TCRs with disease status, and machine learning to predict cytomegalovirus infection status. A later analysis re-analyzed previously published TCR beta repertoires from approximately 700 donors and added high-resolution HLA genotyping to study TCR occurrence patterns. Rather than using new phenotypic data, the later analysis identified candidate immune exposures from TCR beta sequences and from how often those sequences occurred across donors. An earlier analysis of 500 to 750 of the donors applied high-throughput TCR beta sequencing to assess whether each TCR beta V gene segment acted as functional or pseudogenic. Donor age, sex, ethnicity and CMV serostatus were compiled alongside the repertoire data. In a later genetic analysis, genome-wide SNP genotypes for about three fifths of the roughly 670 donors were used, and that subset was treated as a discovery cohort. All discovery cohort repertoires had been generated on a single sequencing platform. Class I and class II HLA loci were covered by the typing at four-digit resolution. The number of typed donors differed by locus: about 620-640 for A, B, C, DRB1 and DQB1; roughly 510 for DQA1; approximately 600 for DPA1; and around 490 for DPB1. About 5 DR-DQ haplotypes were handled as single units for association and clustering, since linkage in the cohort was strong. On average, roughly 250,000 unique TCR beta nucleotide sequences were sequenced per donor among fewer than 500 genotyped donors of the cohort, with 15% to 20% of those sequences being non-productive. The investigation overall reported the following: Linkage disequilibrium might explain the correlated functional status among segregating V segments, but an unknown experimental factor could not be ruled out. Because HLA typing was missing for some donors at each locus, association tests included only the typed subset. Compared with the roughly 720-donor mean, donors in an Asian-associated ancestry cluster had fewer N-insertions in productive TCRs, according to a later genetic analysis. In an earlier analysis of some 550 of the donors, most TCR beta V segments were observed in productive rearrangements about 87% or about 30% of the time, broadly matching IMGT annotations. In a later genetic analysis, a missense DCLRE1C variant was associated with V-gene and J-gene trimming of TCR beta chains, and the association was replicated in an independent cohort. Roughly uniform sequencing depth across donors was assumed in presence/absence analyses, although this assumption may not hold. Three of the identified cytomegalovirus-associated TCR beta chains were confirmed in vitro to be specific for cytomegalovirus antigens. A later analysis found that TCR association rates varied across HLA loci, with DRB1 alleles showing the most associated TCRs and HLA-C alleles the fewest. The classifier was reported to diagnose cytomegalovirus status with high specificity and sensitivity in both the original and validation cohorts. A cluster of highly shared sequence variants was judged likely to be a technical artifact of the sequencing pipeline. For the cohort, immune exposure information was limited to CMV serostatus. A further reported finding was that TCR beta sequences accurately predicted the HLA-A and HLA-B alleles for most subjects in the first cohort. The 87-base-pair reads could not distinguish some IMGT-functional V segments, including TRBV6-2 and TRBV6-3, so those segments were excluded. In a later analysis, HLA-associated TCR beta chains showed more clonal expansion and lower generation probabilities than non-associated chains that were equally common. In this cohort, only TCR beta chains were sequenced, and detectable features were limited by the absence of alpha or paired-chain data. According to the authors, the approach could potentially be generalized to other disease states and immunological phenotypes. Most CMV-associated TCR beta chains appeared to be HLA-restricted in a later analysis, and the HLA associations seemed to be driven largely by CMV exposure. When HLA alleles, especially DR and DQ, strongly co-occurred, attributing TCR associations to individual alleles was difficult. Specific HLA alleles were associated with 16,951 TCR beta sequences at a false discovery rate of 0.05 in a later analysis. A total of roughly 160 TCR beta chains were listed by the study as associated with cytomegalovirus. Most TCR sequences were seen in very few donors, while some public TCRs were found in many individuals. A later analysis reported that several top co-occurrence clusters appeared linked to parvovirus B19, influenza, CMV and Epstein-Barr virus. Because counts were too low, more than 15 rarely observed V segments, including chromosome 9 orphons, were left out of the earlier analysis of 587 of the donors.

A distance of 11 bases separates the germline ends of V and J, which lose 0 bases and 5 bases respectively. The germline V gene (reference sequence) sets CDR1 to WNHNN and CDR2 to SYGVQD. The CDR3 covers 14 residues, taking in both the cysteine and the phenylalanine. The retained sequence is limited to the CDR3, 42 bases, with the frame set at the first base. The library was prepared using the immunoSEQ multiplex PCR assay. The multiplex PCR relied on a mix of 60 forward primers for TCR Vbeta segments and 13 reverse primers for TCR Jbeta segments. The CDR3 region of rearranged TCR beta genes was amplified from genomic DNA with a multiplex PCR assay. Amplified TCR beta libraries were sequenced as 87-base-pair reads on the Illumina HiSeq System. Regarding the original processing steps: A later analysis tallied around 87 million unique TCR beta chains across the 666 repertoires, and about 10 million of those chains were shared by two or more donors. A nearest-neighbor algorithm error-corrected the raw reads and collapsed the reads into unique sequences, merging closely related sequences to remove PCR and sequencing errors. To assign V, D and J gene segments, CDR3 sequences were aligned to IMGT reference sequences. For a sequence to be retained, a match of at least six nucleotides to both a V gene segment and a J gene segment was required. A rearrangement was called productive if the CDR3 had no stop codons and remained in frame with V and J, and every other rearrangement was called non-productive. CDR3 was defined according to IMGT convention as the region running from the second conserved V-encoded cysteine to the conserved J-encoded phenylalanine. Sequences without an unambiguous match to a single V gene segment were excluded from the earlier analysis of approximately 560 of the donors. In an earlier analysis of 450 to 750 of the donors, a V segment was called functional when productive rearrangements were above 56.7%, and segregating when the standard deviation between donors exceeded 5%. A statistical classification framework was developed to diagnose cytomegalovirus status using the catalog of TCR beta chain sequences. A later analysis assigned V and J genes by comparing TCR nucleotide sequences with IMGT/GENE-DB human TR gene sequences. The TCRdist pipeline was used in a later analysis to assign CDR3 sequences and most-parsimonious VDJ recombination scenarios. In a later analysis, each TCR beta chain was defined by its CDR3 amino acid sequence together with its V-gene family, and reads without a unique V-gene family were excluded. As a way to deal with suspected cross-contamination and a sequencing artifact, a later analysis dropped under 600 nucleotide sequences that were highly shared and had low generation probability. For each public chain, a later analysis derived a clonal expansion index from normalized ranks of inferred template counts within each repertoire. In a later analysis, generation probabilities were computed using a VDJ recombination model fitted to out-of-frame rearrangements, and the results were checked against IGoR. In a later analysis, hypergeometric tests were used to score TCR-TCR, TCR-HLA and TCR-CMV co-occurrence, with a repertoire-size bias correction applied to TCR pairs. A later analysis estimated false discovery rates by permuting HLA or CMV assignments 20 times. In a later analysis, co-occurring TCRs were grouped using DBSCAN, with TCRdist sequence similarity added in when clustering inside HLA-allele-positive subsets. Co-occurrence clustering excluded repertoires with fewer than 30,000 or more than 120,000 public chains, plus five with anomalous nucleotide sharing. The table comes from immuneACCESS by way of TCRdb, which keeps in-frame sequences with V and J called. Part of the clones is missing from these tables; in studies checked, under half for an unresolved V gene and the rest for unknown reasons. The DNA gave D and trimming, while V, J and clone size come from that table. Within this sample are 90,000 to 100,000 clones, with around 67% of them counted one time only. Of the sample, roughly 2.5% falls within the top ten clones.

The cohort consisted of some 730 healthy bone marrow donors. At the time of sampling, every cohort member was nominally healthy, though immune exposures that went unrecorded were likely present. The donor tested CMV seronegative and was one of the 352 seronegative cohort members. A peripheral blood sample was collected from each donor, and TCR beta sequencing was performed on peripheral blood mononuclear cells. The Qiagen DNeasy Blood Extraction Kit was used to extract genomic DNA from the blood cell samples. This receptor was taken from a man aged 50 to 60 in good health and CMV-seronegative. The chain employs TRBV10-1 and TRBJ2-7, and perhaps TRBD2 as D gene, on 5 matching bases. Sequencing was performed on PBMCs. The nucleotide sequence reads TGCGCCAGCAGTGAGTCCCTTGGAGGCCACGAGCAGTACTTC. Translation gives CASSESLGGHEQYF.